These 27 T cell receptor beta chains were all obtained from the same sample, sequenced in a study of cytomegalovirus exposure and HLA in healthy donors. In the PCR, 60 Vbeta and 13 Jbeta primers were used. Profiling relied on immunoSEQ multiplex PCR, and the TCRdb table lists in-frame clones only, not all of them. The sample yields about 150,000 clones, about three quarters seen once. The sample comprised PBMCs. Source of these receptors: a woman in her forties or fifties in good health and CMV-seropositive.

This clone was detected only a few times. The chain couples TRBV28 to TRBJ1-1; perhaps TRBD1 as D (6 bases). Germline V gives CDR1 MDHEN, CDR2 SYDVKM. V was trimmed by 6 bases and J by 1 base, leaving 12 bases between them. The length of the CDR3 is 14 residues. The CDR3: CASRPGQRNTEAFF. The CDR3 DNA is TGTGCCAGCAGGCCTGGACAGCGGAACACTGAAGCTTTCTTT.

The V and J genes are TRBV29-1 and TRBJ2-3, with D perhaps TRBD2 (5 bases). V shed 4 bases and J shed 2 bases, with 16 bases lying between them. Germline V gene lookup returns CDR1 SQVTM and CDR2 ANQGSEA. The CDR3 length is 15 residues. In DNA, the CDR3 is TGCAGCGTTGGGCACAGCCTGACTACCACAGATACGCAGTATTTT. Translated: CSVGHSLTTTDTQYF.

J is TRBJ1-1 and V is TRBV6-6, with D hard to call. The germline V gene encodes CDR1 MNHNY and CDR2 SVGAGI (reference sequence). The ends were cut back, 8 bases at V and 5 bases at J, with 9 bases in the middle. The CDR3 extends over 11 amino acids. The CDR3 DNA sequence: TGTGCCAGCGCCCTGACAACTGAAGCTTTCTTT. Protein: CASALTTEAFF.

V is TRBV10-3 and J is TRBJ2-7; 8 bases fit TRBD1. The V gene end was trimmed by 6 bases and the J gene end by 3 bases; junction bases not matched to a gene: 10. The CDR3 loop spans 15 amino acids. Germline-derived CDR1 and CDR2 are ENHRY and SYGVKD. In DNA form, the CDR3 reads TGTGCCATCAGGGTGGACAGGGACTTCCTCTACGAGCAGTACTTC. It translates to CAIRVDRDFLYEQYF.

The chain is built from TRBV7-2 and TRBJ2-7; the D gene is possibly TRBD1 (5 bases). The germline V gene encodes CDR1 SGHTA and CDR2 FQGNSA. Trimming shortened V by 1 base and J by 3 bases, and 10 bases separated the two germline ends. The CDR3 runs 14 residues. The chain's CDR3 is CASSLVPRVYEQYF. The CDR3 DNA sequence: TGTGCCAGCAGCTTAGTACCCAGGGTCTACGAGCAGTACTTC.

The J gene is TRBJ1-2, the V gene TRBV25-1; TRBD1 might be the D (5 bases). Trimming took 6 bases from V and 8 from J, leaving 13 bases between them. CDR1 and CDR2 from the germline V gene are MGHDK and SYGVNS. The CDR3 length is 12 residues. The CDR3 loop reads CASSPGARGYTF. The CDR3 DNA reads as TGTGCCAGCAGCCCTGGGGCGCGGGGCTACACCTTC.

This clone showed up just a few times. This chain links TRBV2 with TRBJ2-3; no reliable D call. Per the germline V gene, CDR1 is SNHLY and CDR2 is FYNNEI. The CDR3 is 15 residues long. The ends were cut back, 5 bases at V and 1 base at J, with 13 bases in the middle. The CDR3 sequence is CASSPAPRGTDTQYF. CDR3 in DNA: TGTGCCAGCAGTCCCGCGCCCCGGGGCACAGATACGCAGTATTTT.

This chain links TRBV5-4 with TRBJ2-3; the match to TRBD2 covers 9 bases. Germline lookup yields CDR1 SGHNT and CDR2 YYREEE (reference sequence). V lost 1 base, J lost 2 bases, and 5 bases stayed unmatched. The CDR3 runs 16 residues. CDR3 amino acids: CASSLRAGGSTDTQYF. Written as DNA, the CDR3 is TGTGCCAGCAGCTTGCGGGCGGGGGGGTCCACAGATACGCAGTATTTT.

This clone was observed a few times. This chain connects TRBV5-3 to TRBJ2-1, with TRBD2 as a possible D gene (6 bases). TRBV5-3 is assigned to the ORF class and has an uncertain function. V lost 4 bases, J lost 0 bases, and 11 bases lay in between. The CDR3 is 15 amino acids. The CDR3 coding sequence is TGTGCCAGAAGCGTGCCTAGCGCCTCCTACAATGAGCAGTTCTTC. It translates to CARSVPSASYNEQFF.

V and J are TRBV15 and TRBJ2-1; a possible D gene is TRBD1 (5 bases). The V gene lost 0 bases and the J gene lost 3 bases, with 9 bases spanning the gap. CDR3 length equals 15 residues. Germline CDR1 and CDR2: LNHNV and YYDKDF (reference sequence). In DNA, the CDR3 is TGTGCCACCAGCAGAGAGGCAGGGAACTACAATGAGCAGTTCTTC. Translating gives CATSREAGNYNEQFF.

The chain employs TRBV18 and TRBJ1-1; no reliable D call. There are 13 residues in the CDR3. CDR1 KGHSH and CDR2 LQKENI come from the germline V gene. With 10 bases removed from V and 3 bases from J, the gap between germline ends came to 15 bases. CDR3 bases: TGTGCCACCTCGGCGGAGGAGGACACTGAAGCTTTCTTT. The encoded protein is CATSAEEDTEAFF.

Only a few counts were recorded for this clone. The chain carries TRBV5-1 and TRBJ2-7; no clear D. The germline gives CDR1 SGHRS, CDR2 YFSETQ. V was shortened by 0 bases and J by 5 bases, with 9 bases between the two germline ends. This CDR3 is built from 13 residues. The CDR3 sequence is CASSLGWQDEQYF. The CDR3 coding sequence is TGCGCCAGCAGCTTGGGCTGGCAGGACGAGCAGTACTTC.

V gene TRBV2 combines with J gene TRBJ1-5; no clear D gene. Germline V CDR1 and CDR2: SNHLY, FYNNEI. V was pared by 4 bases and J by 0 bases, with 10 bases between. This CDR3 is built from 15 residues. This chain's CDR3 is CASSAQENSNQPQHF. For the CDR3, the DNA is TGTGCCAGCAGTGCCCAGGAAAATAGCAATCAGCCCCAGCATTTT.

CDR3 DNA: TGTGCCAGCTCACACGGGACAGGGGGCGACTGGGAAAAACTGTTTTTT. Translated: CASSHGTGGDWEKLFF. This chain connects TRBV18 to TRBJ1-4; 12 bases agree with TRBD1. CDR1 is KGHSH and CDR2 is LQKENI in the germline V gene. The CDR3 length is 16 residues. V trimming: 4 bases; J trimming: 8 bases; junction bases outside the gene matches: 8. Drawing the rest from reference TRBV18 and TRBJ1-4, the complete variable domain is NAGVMQNPRHLVRRRGQEARLRCSPMKGHSHVYWYRQLPEEGLKFMVYLQKENIIDESGMPKERFSAEFPKEGPSILRIQQVVRGDSAAYFCASSHGTGGDWEKLFFGSGTQLSVL.

This chain joins TRBV12-5 and TRBJ1-4; the D is unclear. The V gene lost 3 bases and the J gene lost 2 bases, with 10 bases spanning the gap. CDR1 and CDR2 from the germline V gene are LGHNT and FRNRAP. The CDR3 totals 15 residues. CDR3 sequence (DNA): TGTGCTAGTGGTTTTGGGCCAGAGACTAATGAAAAACTGTTTTTT. The encoded protein is CASGFGPETNEKLFF.

The chain combines TRBV7-8 with TRBJ2-5; TRBD1 matches at 7 bases. Unmatched junction bases numbered 9, after V lost 2 bases and J lost 9 bases. The CDR3 is 14 residues long. The germline V gene encodes CDR1 SGHVS and CDR2 FQNEAQ. CDR3 DNA: TGTGCCAGCAGCTTAAACAGGGGAAGTGTTTCCCAGTACTTC. Protein: CASSLNRGSVSQYF.

The chain joins TRBV11-3 to TRBJ1-1; TRBD1 might be the D (5 bases). CDR1 is SGHNT and CDR2 is YENEEA in the germline V gene. Trimming stripped 1 base from V and 4 bases from J, with 16 bases between. This CDR3 has 16 amino acids. As DNA, the CDR3 is TGTGCCAGCAGCTTAGGTTCCTGGGGCGGGGGCACTGAAGCTTTCTTT. It codes for CASSLGSWGGGTEAFF.

The V and J genes are TRBV10-1 and TRBJ2-3; 7 bases are shared with TRBD2. V was clipped by 4 bases and J by 0 bases; unmatched bases: 4. CDR3 length: 15 amino acids. Germline-derived CDR1 and CDR2 are WNHNN and SYGVQD (reference sequence). CDR3 sequence reads: CASSAASGSTDTQYF. The CDR3 DNA follows: TGCGCCAGCAGTGCGGCTAGCGGTAGCACAGATACGCAGTATTTT.

This clone was seen just once. The genes are TRBV5-1 and TRBJ2-3, with a weak D call TRBD2 (6 bases). The length of the CDR3 is 14 residues. V was pared by 4 bases and J by 6 bases, with 15 bases between. Germline CDR1 and CDR2: SGHRS and YFSETQ. CDR3 sequence (DNA): TGCGCCAGCAGCGACACTAGTGGGGGGGATACGCAGTATTTT. Its translation: CASSDTSGGDTQYF. Drawing the rest from reference TRBV5-1 and TRBJ2-3, the complete variable domain is KAGVTQTPRYLIKTRGQQVTLSCSPISGHRSVSWYQQTPGQGLQFLFEYFSETQRNKGNFPGRFSGRQFSNSRSEMNVSTLELGDSALYLCASSDTSGGDTQYFGPGTRLTVL.

This clone came up a few times. V gene TRBV19 combines with J gene TRBJ1-2; D is unresolved. Trimming pared 5 bases from V and 5 bases from J, leaving 6 bases between. Per the germline V gene, CDR1 is LNHDA and CDR2 is SQIVND (reference sequence). This CDR3 has 11 amino acids. The CDR3 nucleotides read TGTGCCAGTAGTTGGGCTTATGGCTACACCTTC. Protein: CASSWAYGYTF.

The chain joins TRBV6-5 to TRBJ1-1; the D is unclear. This CDR3 spans 13 amino acids. The ends were cut back, 1 base at V and 6 bases at J, with 9 bases in the middle. Germline lookup yields CDR1 MNHEY and CDR2 SVGAGI. CDR3 in amino acids: CASSYLEGPEAFF. CDR3 DNA sequence: TGTGCCAGCAGTTACTTAGAGGGTCCTGAAGCTTTCTTT.

The CDR3 here is CASSLGDETSVTFF. The CDR3 bases are TGTGCCAGCAGCTTGGGGGATGAGACTAGCGTTACGTTCTTC. This chain uses TRBV7-9 with TRBJ2-1, with TRBD2 matching over 8 bases. This CDR3 has 14 residues. CDR1 is SEHNR, CDR2 FQNEAQ, per germline (reference sequence). Trimming removed 3 bases from V and 15 bases from J; junction bases left unmatched: 13. The whole variable domain, filled in from reference TRBV7-9 and TRBJ2-1, reads DTGVSQNPRHKITKRGQNVTFRCDPISEHNRLYWYRQTLGQGPEFLTYFQNEAQLEKSRLLSDRFSAERPKGSFSTLEIQRTEQGDSAMYLCASSLGDETSVTFFGPGTRLTVL.

The gene calls are TRBV5-1 and TRBJ2-5, with 8 bases aligning to TRBD2. CDR3 length: 15 amino acids. Trimming removed 4 bases from V and 5 bases from J; junction bases left unmatched: 10. Germline loops: CDR1 SGHRS, CDR2 YFSETQ. Here the CDR3 reads CASSGEGLEGETQYF. In nucleotides, the CDR3 is TGCGCCAGCAGCGGGGAGGGACTAGAGGGGGAGACCCAGTACTTC.

The genes are TRBV7-8 and TRBJ1-1; D is perhaps TRBD1 (5 bases). The CDR3 contains 14 residues. Germline-derived CDR1 and CDR2 are SGHVS and FQNEAQ. The germline V and J ends were trimmed by 4 bases and 4 bases, with 13 bases remaining between them. CDR3 sequence reads: CASSSNIRGTEAFF. CDR3 nucleotide sequence: TGTGCCAGCAGCTCCAATATTAGGGGCACTGAAGCTTTCTTT.

This chain connects TRBV11-3 to TRBJ2-3; D might be TRBD1 (7 bases). This CDR3 has 15 residues. Trimming left V 5 bases short and J 4 bases short, with 16 bases between. The germline V gene encodes CDR1 SGHNT and CDR2 YENEEA. The CDR3 DNA reads as TGTGCCAGCAGCAGCGGAGGGGGCGAGGCAGATACGCAGTATTTT. Translating it yields CASSSGGGEADTQYF.

This clone was recorded a few times. This chain uses TRBV7-2 with TRBJ2-1; D remains unclear. CDR3 length: 15 residues. CDR1 and CDR2 from the germline V gene are SGHTA and FQGNSA. Deletions cut 4 bases from V and 1 base from J, with 11 bases between. CDR3 sequence (DNA): TGTGCCAGCAGCTCTACCTATCCATCCTACAATGAGCAGTTCTTC. Translation: CASSSTYPSYNEQFF.

The chain joins TRBV4-3 to TRBJ2-5, with 8 bases that match TRBD1. The better agreement between TRBJ2-7 and the DNA end casts doubt on the J call. The CDR3 consists of 17 residues. Germline loops: CDR1 LGHNA, CDR2 YSLEER. CDR3 bases: TGCGCCAGCAGCCAAGATGCGGAGACAGGGGCGTACTACGAGCAGTACTTC. Amino acids: CASSQDAETGAYYEQYF.